This T cell receptor beta chain comes out of a study of blood T cells in healthy people across ages. Alongside a J-beta primer mix, a sample-barcoded 5' primer served in a second PCR lasting about 7 to 11 cycles. Each cDNA molecule was tagged by a template-switch adaptor with 12 random nucleotides. TCRdb fed the 5' RACE reads into MiXCR, producing one record per CDR3 protein. The sample records hundreds of thousands of distinct CDR3 sequences, more than 45% being singletons. Germline CDR1 is ENHRY and CDR2 is SYGVKD. V shed 3 bases and J shed 3 bases, with 12 bases lying between them. The CDR3 extends over 14 amino acids.

The chain combines TRBV10-3 with TRBJ2-7, with a tentative D call TRBD1 (5 bases). Sample: blood. This TCR was recovered from a woman of 80 years or more in good health. The CDR3 reads CAISERIGDYEQYF. The CDR3 DNA reads as TGTGCCATCAGTGAACGAATAGGGGACTACGAGCAGTACTTC.